Shown below are 30 T cell receptor beta chains from a single sample sequenced in a study of type 1 regulatory T cells. Their target antigens are unknown. Each CDR3 protein gets one entry after TCRdb re-called the reads with MiXCR. The sample includes more than 12,000 distinct CDR3 sequences, roughly 13% of them seen just once. Material: cultured T cells, either the whole culture or a sorted T cell fraction (not recorded which). The receptors here all came from a human donor in good health.

This clonotype was seen repeatedly, ten times or more. The rearrangement joins TRBV6-1 to TRBJ2-5, with a tentative D call TRBD1 (6 bases). The CDR3 is 14 residues long. With 5 bases removed from V and 5 bases from J, the gap between germline ends came to 15 bases. Germline V gene data show CDR1 as MNHNS and CDR2 as SASEGT. For the CDR3, the DNA is TGTGCCAGCAGTATTCTCAGGGGATCGGAGACCCAGTACTTC. Its translation is CASSILRGSETQYF.

Comment on this clonotype: Just one base apart from a much larger clone, this may be a read error. This chain links TRBV5-1 with TRBJ1-1; 7 bases are shared with TRBD1. The V gene end was trimmed by 0 bases and the J gene end by 6 bases; junction bases not matched to a gene: 8. Germline loops: CDR1 SGHRS, CDR2 YFSETQ. This CDR3 has 15 residues. The CDR3, as DNA: TGCGCCAGCAGCTTGGTGGGACAGCCAAACGCTGAAGCTTTCTTT. This gives the protein CASSLVGQPNAEAFF.

There are many counts of this clonotype. The chain employs TRBV20-1 and TRBJ2-1; D not certain. The CDR3 is made up of 11 amino acids. Per the germline V gene, CDR1 is DFQATT and CDR2 is SNEGSKA (reference sequence). V was shortened by 2 bases and J by 9 bases, with 8 bases between the two germline ends. CDR3 sequence: CSARMVPEQFF. Here the CDR3 DNA reads TGCAGTGCTAGAATGGTACCTGAGCAGTTCTTC.

This clonotype has at least ten counts. The chain joins TRBV5-1 to TRBJ2-1, with D possibly matching TRBD2 (6 bases). Germline-derived CDR1 and CDR2 are SGHRS and YFSETQ. Trimming removed 4 bases at V and 5 bases at J, with 16 bases between. The CDR3 has 15 amino acids. The CDR3 nucleotides read TGCGCCAGCAGCGCGGGACTCGCAATGAACAATGAGCAGTTCTTC. Amino acid sequence: CASSAGLAMNNEQFF.

This clonotype has just a few counts. CDR3 bases: TGTGCCAGCAGCCAGTTTCTAGCGGGTTCCGGCGGGGAGCTGTTTTTT. The encoded protein is CASSQFLAGSGGELFF. This chain connects TRBV3-1 to TRBJ2-2; 8 positions match TRBD2. The CDR3 spans 16 residues. Germline values: CDR1 LGHDT, CDR2 YNNKEL (reference sequence). V gave up 3 bases and J gave up 7 bases; unmatched junction bases: 10.

This clonotype appeared many times. The V call is TRBV20-1, the J call TRBJ2-7; D is perhaps TRBD2 (6 bases). Trimming took off 6 bases at V and 5 bases at J, with 14 bases between the two ends. The CDR3 length is 12 residues. Germline loops: CDR1 DFQATT, CDR2 SNEGSKA (reference sequence). CDR3 amino acids: CSAWEAVHEQYF. CDR3 coding DNA: TGCAGTGCCTGGGAGGCAGTCCACGAGCAGTACTTC.

In its sample, this clonotype was seen many times. The V call is TRBV20-1, the J call TRBJ2-3, with 7 bases lining up with TRBD2. V shed 6 bases and J 2 bases; nucleotides not matched to a gene: 11. CDR1 is DFQATT and CDR2 is SNEGSKA in the germline V gene (reference sequence). The CDR3 has 15 amino acids. The CDR3 here is CSAMNGLEYTDTQYF. The CDR3 nucleotides are TGCAGTGCAATGAATGGACTAGAGTACACAGATACGCAGTATTTT.

This clonotype was detected once. The rearrangement joins TRBV19 to TRBJ2-5; 9 positions agree with TRBD2. V gave up 7 bases and J gave up 4 bases; unmatched junction bases: 7. Per germline, CDR1 LNHDA and CDR2 SQIVND (reference sequence). The CDR3 consists of 14 residues. DNA of the CDR3: TGTGCCAGTAAACTTCAGACTAGCGGAGAGACCCAGTACTTC. Amino acid sequence: CASKLQTSGETQYF.

This clonotype was counted only a few times. The chain's CDR3 is CSARLGVAGVPNEQFF. The DNA for the CDR3 is TGCAGTGCTAGGCTCGGGGTAGCGGGAGTCCCCAATGAGCAGTTCTTC. This chain uses TRBV20-1 with TRBJ2-1; 9 bases are a match to TRBD2. The ends lost 3 bases at V and 6 bases at J; junction bases unmatched: 12. Germline assignment: CDR1 DFQATT and CDR2 SNEGSKA (reference sequence). The CDR3 has 16 residues.

This clonotype was observed a few times. The chain employs TRBV5-1 and TRBJ2-7; possible D gene TRBD2, 6 bases. The CDR3 is 15 amino acids. V shed 4 bases and J shed 4 bases, with 18 bases lying between them. Per the germline V gene, CDR1 is SGHRS and CDR2 is YFSETQ. The DNA of the CDR3 is TGCGCCAGCAGCCGAGCATCGGGAGTGGGGTACGAGCAGTACTTC. It yields the protein CASSRASGVGYEQYF.

This clonotype rates as large. The V gene is TRBV5-1, the J gene TRBJ1-1; D is undetermined. The CDR3 is 14 residues long. Deletions cut 1 base from V and 0 bases from J, with 7 bases between. Looked up from germline, CDR1 is SGHRS and CDR2 is YFSETQ. The chain's CDR3 is CASSLRIMNTEAFF. For the CDR3, the DNA is TGCGCCAGCAGCTTGAGGATCATGAACACTGAAGCTTTCTTT.

This clonotype appeared many times. The chain is built from TRBV10-2 and TRBJ1-2; 12 positions match TRBD1. V gave up 3 bases and J gave up 7 bases; unmatched junction bases: 6. The germline gives CDR1 WSHSY, CDR2 SAAADI. CDR3 length: 15 residues. The CDR3 loop reads CASSEWDRGQAGYTF. Written as DNA, the CDR3 is TGCGCCAGCAGTGAATGGGACAGGGGGCAGGCTGGCTACACCTTC.

This clonotype was seen just once. The V call is TRBV10-3, the J call TRBJ2-7; a weak D match, TRBD2 (6 bases). Germline lookup yields CDR1 ENHRY and CDR2 SYGVKD. V was shortened by 6 bases and J by 2 bases, with 8 bases between the two germline ends. The CDR3 runs 12 residues. The CDR3 sequence: CAIRRGPYEQYF. The CDR3 DNA reads as TGTGCCATCAGGCGGGGTCCCTACGAGCAGTACTTC.

CDR3 bases: TGTGCCAGCAGCTGGGGCGGACTCTCTGGGGCCAACGTCCTGACTTTC. Its translation is CASSWGGLSGANVLTF. V is TRBV7-9 and J is TRBJ2-6, with D possibly called TRBD1 or TRBD2 (5 bases each). Germline CDR1 is SEHNR and CDR2 is FQNEAQ (reference sequence). The CDR3 covers 16 residues. V gave up 4 bases and J gave up 0 bases, with 10 bases separating them.

This clonotype was seen only once. One end of the junction fails to match germline, which may point to a read error. The rearrangement joins TRBV3-1 to TRBJ2-3; D ambiguous. The CDR3 extends over 13 amino acids. The germline CDR1 and CDR2 sequences are LGHDT and YNNKEL (reference sequence). The CDR3 bases are TGTGCCAGCAGCCAAGATTTAGGCAGCAAAGCGTCATTT. It yields the protein CASSQDLGSKASF.

The CDR3 loop reads CASSSGANVLTF. CDR3 coding DNA: TGTGCCAGCTCGTCTGGGGCCAACGTCCTGACTTTC. V gene TRBV27 combines with J gene TRBJ2-6, with D uncertain. This CDR3 has 12 amino acids. V lost 8 bases, J lost 1 base, and 3 bases lay in between. Germline assignment: CDR1 MNHEY and CDR2 SMNVEV (reference sequence).

This clonotype has at least ten counts. The chain couples TRBV15 to TRBJ1-2; TRBD1 might be the D (5 bases). Germline CDR1 is LNHNV and CDR2 is YYDKDF (reference sequence). This CDR3 has 17 residues. V gave up 1 base and J gave up 5 bases, with 20 bases separating them. CDR3 DNA sequence: TGTGCCACCAGCAGAGGTGGGACGGAAGGGTACATATATGGCTACACCTTC. This encodes CATSRGGTEGYIYGYTF. Full variable domain (missing parts from reference TRBV15 and TRBJ1-2): DAMVIQNPRYQVTQFGKPVTLSCSQTLNHNVMYWYQQKSSQAPKLLFHYYDKDFNNEADTPDNFQSRRPNTSFCFLDIRSPGLGDTAMYLCATSRGGTEGYIYGYTFGSGTRLTVV.

The V and J genes are TRBV7-9 and TRBJ2-5, with D tentatively TRBD2 (6 bases). Germline CDR1 is SEHNR and CDR2 is FQNEAQ (reference sequence). Between the trimmed V and J ends, which lost 7 bases and 2 bases, there was a span of 11 bases. The CDR3 runs 13 residues. The CDR3 spells CASILGGQETQYF. The DNA for the CDR3 is TGTGCCAGCATATTGGGAGGTCAAGAGACCCAGTACTTC. Filled out from reference TRBV7-9 and TRBJ2-5, the complete variable domain reads DTGVSQNPRHKITKRGQNVTFRCDPISEHNRLYWYRQTLGQGPEFLTYFQNEAQLEKSRLLSDRFSAERPKGSFSTLEIQRTEQGDSAMYLCASILGGQETQYFGPGTRLLVL.

Ten or more counts support this clonotype. This chain uses TRBV12-3 or TRBV12-4 with TRBJ1-6, with 9 nucleotides matching TRBD1. The CDR3 extends over 15 amino acids. The V and J ends lost 5 bases and 7 bases, in that order; junction bases with no gene match: 6. The CDR3 loop reads CASSPGDRENSPLHF. The DNA for the CDR3 is TGTGCCAGCAGTCCGGGGGACAGGGAAAATTCACCCCTCCACTTT.

To note about this clonotype: The germline gene is not matched at one end of the junction; a read error may be the cause. The genes are TRBV9 and TRBJ1-1; D is unclear. Germline values: CDR1 SGDLS, CDR2 YYNGEE. This CDR3 has 13 amino acids. The chain's CDR3 is CASSVQRNSEAFF. The CDR3 DNA is TGTGCCAGCAGCGTTCAACGGAACTCTGAAGCTTTCTTT. Using reference TRBV9 and TRBJ1-1 for the parts outside the CDR3, the full variable domain is DSGVTQTPKHLITATGQRVTLRCSPRSGDLSVYWYQQSLDQGLQFLIQYYNGEERAKGNILERFSAQQFPDLHSELNLSSLELGDSALYFCASSVQRNSEAFFGQGTRLTVV.

A few counts support this clonotype. The V and J genes are TRBV19 and TRBJ2-2; 10 bases align to TRBD2. This CDR3 has 15 amino acids. Germline CDR1 reads LNHDA; CDR2 reads SQIVND (reference sequence). With V trimmed by 4 bases and J by 1 base, 0 bases remained unmatched. CDR3 amino acids: CASSRTSGNTGELFF. CDR3 bases: TGTGCCAGTAGTAGGACTAGCGGGAACACCGGGGAGCTGTTTTTT.

The table lists this clonotype with many counts. DNA of the CDR3: TGTGCCAGCAGTCGGAACCGGGACACGCAAGAGACCCAGTACTTC. Translating gives CASSRNRDTQETQYF. This chain joins TRBV5-5 and TRBJ2-5, with D possibly matching TRBD1 (6 bases). Per germline, CDR1 SGHKS and CDR2 YYEKEE (reference sequence). The CDR3 totals 15 residues. Trimming cost V 5 bases and J 2 bases, with 16 bases left between them.

V is TRBV28 and J is TRBJ2-7, with 11 bases that match TRBD2. CDR1 and CDR2 from the germline V gene are MDHEN and SYDVKM. The ends lost 7 bases at V and 3 bases at J; junction bases unmatched: 2. This CDR3 is 13 amino acids long. In nucleotides, the CDR3 is TGTGCCAGCACCGGGACTAGCGGCTACGAGCAGTACTTC. It codes for CASTGTSGYEQYF.

The sample holds one count of this clonotype. The rearrangement uses TRBV29-1 and TRBJ1-1, with a possible D match to TRBD1 (5 bases). This CDR3 has 13 residues. The V and J ends lost 3 bases and 1 base respectively, with 9 bases between them. The germline V gene encodes CDR1 SQVTM and CDR2 ANQGSEA. CDR3 sequence reads: CSVELTENTEAFF. The CDR3 bases are TGCAGCGTTGAGCTGACAGAGAACACTGAAGCTTTCTTT.

This clonotype was observed many times. This chain links TRBV5-1 with TRBJ2-2; a weak D match, TRBD2 (6 bases). Germline V lookup: CDR1 SGHRS, CDR2 YFSETQ. The ends were cut back, 8 bases at V and 0 bases at J, with 8 bases in the middle. CDR3 length: 13 amino acids. In nucleotides, the CDR3 is TGCGCCAGTTCGGGGGCGAACACCGGGGAGCTGTTTTTT. Amino acids: CASSGANTGELFF.

This clonotype was seen ten or more times. The chain joins TRBV19 to TRBJ1-6, with a tentative D call TRBD1 (5 bases). Trimming pared 5 bases from V and 8 bases from J, leaving 13 bases between. This CDR3 is 14 amino acids long. CDR1 and CDR2 from the germline V gene are LNHDA and SQIVND (reference sequence). CDR3 residues: CASSPGTEYSPLHF. CDR3 bases: TGTGCCAGTAGTCCAGGGACGGAGTATTCACCCCTCCACTTT. The variable domain in full, with the rest retrieved from reference TRBV19 and TRBJ1-6, is DGGITQSPKYLFRKEGQNVTLSCEQNLNHDAMYWYRQDPGQGLRLIYYSQIVNDFQKGDIAEGYSVSREKKESFPLTVTSAQKNPTAFYLCASSPGTEYSPLHFGNGTRLTVT.

There are many counts of this clonotype. The DNA for the CDR3 is TGTGCCAGCAGGGGGAACCTGGGGGAGGGCAATGAGCAGTTCTTC. This translates into CASRGNLGEGNEQFF. The chain joins TRBV12-3 or TRBV12-4 to TRBJ2-1; TRBD2 matches 7 bases. This CDR3 is built from 15 residues. With 6 bases clipped from V and 6 bases from J, the junction kept 11 bases outside the gene matches.

This clonotype was counted ten times or more. V is TRBV5-1 and J is TRBJ2-1; a possible D gene is TRBD1 (6 bases). The germline V gene has CDR1 SGHRS and CDR2 YFSETQ. This CDR3 spans 15 amino acids. V was clipped by 4 bases and J by 1 base, with 12 bases between them. The CDR3 spells CASSLRTDSYNEQFF. CDR3 nucleotides: TGCGCCAGCAGCCTCCGGACAGATTCCTACAATGAGCAGTTCTTC.

This clonotype was found many times. CDR3 loop: CASSIYGTDTQYF. CDR3 in DNA: TGTGCCAGCAGCATCTACGGCACAGATACGCAGTATTTT. This chain connects TRBV5-4 to TRBJ2-3; D not certain. Germline CDR1 and CDR2: SGHNT and YYREEE (reference sequence). This CDR3 is built from 13 residues. The V and J ends lost 4 bases and 1 base respectively, with 7 bases between them.

This clonotype has ten or more counts. V is TRBV20-1 and J is TRBJ1-2, with unresolved D. This CDR3 has 9 residues. The germline V gene encodes CDR1 DFQATT and CDR2 SNEGSKA (reference sequence). Trimming took off 3 bases at V and 8 bases at J, with 4 bases between the two ends. CDR3 sequence: CSARSGYTF. Here the CDR3 DNA reads TGCAGTGCTAGGAGCGGCTACACCTTC.